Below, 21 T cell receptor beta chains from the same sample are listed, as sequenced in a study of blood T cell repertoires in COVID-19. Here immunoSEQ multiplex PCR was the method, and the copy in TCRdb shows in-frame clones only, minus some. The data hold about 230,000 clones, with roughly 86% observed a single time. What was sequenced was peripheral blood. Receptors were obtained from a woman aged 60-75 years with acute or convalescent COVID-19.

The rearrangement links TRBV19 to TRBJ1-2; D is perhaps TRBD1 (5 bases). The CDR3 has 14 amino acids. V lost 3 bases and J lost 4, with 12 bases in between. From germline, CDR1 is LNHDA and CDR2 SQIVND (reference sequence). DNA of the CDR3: TGTGCCAGTAGTATCGGCGGGGCCCTCTATGGCTACACCTTC. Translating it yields CASSIGGALYGYTF.

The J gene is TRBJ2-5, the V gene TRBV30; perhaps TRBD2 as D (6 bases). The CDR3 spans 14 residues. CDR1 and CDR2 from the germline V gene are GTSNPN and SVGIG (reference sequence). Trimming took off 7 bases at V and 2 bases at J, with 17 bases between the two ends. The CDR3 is CAFVGGDRQETQYF. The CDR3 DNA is TGTGCCTTTGTTGGCGGGGATCGACAAGAGACCCAGTACTTC.

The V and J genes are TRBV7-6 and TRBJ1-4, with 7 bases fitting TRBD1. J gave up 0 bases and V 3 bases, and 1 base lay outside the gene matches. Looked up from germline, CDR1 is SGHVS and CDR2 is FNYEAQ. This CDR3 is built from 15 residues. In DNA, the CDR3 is TGTGCCAGCAGCTTGACAGGGTCAACTAATGAAAAACTGTTTTTT. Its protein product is CASSLTGSTNEKLFF.

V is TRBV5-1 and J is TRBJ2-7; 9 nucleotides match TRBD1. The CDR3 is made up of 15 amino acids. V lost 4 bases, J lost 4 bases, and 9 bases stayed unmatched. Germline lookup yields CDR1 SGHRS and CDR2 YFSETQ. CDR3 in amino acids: CASSQTGTGIYEQYF. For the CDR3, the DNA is TGCGCCAGCAGCCAAACCGGGACAGGGATTTACGAGCAGTACTTC. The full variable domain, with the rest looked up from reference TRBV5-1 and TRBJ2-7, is KAGVTQTPRYLIKTRGQQVTLSCSPISGHRSVSWYQQTPGQGLQFLFEYFSETQRNKGNFPGRFSGRQFSNSRSEMNVSTLELGDSALYLCASSQTGTGIYEQYFGPGTRLTVT.

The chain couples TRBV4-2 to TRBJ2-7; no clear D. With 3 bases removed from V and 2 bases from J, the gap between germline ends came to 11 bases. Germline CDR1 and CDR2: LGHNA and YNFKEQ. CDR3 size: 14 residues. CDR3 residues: CASSHAAEAYEQYF. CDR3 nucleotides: TGTGCCAGCAGCCACGCGGCAGAAGCCTACGAGCAGTACTTC.

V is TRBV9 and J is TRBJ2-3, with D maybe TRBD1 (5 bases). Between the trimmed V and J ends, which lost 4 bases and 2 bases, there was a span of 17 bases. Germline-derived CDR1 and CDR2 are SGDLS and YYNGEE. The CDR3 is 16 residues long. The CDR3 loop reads CASSPGMFQSTDTQYF. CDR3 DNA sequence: TGTGCCAGCAGCCCAGGGATGTTCCAATCCACAGATACGCAGTATTTT.

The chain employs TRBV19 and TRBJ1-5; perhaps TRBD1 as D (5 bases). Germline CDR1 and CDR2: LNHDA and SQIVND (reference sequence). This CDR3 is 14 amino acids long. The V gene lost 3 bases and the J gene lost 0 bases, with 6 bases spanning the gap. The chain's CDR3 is CASSMGLSNQPQHF. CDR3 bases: TGTGCCAGTAGTATGGGACTTAGCAATCAGCCCCAGCATTTT.

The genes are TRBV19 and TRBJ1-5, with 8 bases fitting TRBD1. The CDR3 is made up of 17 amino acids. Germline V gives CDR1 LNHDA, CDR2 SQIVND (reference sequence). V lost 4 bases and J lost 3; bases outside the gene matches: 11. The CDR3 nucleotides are TGTGCCAGTAGTAGGGGACAGGTCACGAGCCTCAATCAGCCCCAGCATTTT. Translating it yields CASSRGQVTSLNQPQHF.

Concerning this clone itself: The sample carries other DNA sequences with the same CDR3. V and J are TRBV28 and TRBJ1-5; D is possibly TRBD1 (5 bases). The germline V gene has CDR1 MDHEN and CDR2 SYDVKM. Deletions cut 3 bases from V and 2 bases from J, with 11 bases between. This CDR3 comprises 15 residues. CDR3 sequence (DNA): TGTGCCAGCAGTTTTGGCGGGGGTGGCAATCAGCCCCAGCATTTT. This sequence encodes CASSFGGGGNQPQHF.

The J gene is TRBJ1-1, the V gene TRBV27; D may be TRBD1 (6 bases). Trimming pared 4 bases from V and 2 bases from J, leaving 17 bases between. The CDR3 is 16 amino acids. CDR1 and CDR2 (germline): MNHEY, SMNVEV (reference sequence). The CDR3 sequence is CASSSGVQGRNTEAFF. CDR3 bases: TGTGCCAGCAGTTCCGGAGTACAGGGCCGTAACACTGAAGCTTTCTTT.

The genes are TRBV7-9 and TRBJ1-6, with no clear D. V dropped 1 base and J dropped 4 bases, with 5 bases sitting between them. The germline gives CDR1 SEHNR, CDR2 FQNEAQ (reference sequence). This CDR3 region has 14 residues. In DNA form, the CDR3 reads TGTGCCAGCAGCTTAGACGGGTATAATTCACCCCTCCACTTT. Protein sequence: CASSLDGYNSPLHF.

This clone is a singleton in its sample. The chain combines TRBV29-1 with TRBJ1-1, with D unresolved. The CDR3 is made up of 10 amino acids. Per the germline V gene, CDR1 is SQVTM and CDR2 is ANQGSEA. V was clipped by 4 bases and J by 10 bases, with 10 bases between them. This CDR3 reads CSVGWEGAFF. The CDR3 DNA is TGCAGCGTTGGTTGGGAGGGAGCTTTCTTT.

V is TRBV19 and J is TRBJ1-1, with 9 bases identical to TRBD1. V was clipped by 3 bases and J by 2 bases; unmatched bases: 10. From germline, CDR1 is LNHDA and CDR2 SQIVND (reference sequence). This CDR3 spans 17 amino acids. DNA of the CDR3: TGTGCCAGTAGTATTGGGGGACAGGGTCAAACCAACACTGAAGCTTTCTTT. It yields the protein CASSIGGQGQTNTEAFF.

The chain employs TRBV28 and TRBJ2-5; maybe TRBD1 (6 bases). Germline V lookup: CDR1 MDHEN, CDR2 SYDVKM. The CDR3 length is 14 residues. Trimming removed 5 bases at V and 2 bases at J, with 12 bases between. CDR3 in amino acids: CASSPGQIQETQYF. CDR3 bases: TGTGCCAGCAGTCCCGGACAGATTCAAGAGACCCAGTACTTC.

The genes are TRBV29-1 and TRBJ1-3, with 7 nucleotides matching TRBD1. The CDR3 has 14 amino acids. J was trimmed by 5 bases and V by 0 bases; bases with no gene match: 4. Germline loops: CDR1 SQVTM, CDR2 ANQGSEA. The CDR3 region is CSVEETGHRNTIYF. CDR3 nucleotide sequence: TGCAGCGTTGAAGAGACAGGGCATAGAAACACCATATATTTT.

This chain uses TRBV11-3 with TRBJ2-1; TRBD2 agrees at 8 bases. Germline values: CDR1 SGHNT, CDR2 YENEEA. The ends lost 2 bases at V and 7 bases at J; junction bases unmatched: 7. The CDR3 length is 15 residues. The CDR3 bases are TGTGCCAGCAGCTTAACGGGAGGGCTATCAAATGAGCAGTTCTTC. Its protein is CASSLTGGLSNEQFF.

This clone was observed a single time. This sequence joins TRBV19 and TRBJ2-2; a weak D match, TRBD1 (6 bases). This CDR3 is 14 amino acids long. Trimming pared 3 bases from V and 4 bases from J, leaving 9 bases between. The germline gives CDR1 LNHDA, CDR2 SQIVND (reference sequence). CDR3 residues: CASSMGHGTGELFF. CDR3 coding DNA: TGTGCCAGTAGTATGGGACATGGCACCGGGGAGCTGTTTTTT.

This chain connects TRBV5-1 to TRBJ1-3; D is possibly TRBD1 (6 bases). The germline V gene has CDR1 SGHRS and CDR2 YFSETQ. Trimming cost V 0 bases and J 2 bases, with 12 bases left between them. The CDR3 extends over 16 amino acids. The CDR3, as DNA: TGCGCCAGCAGCTTGGCAGGGGCCAGCGCTGGAAACACCATATATTTT. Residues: CASSLAGASAGNTIYF.

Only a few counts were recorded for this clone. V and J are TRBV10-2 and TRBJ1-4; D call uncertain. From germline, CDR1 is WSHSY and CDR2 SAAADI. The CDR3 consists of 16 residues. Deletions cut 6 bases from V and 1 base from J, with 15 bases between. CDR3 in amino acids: CASSHRGLKTNEKLFF. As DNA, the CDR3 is TGCGCCAGCAGCCACCGGGGTTTGAAAACTAATGAAAAACTGTTTTTT.

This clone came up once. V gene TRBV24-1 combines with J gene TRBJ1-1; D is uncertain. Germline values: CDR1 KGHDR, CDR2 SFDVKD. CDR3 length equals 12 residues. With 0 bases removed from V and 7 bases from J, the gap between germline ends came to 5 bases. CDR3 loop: CATSDLRGEAFF. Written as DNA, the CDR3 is TGTGCCACCAGTGATTTGCGAGGTGAAGCTTTCTTT.

The CDR3 sequence: CSVGPGETQYF. CDR3 nucleotide sequence: TGCAGCGTTGGTCCGGGAGAGACCCAGTACTTC. The chain has TRBV29-1 and TRBJ2-5; D is unresolved. The CDR3 has 11 amino acids. V shed 4 bases and J shed 4 bases, with 7 bases lying between them. Germline lookup yields CDR1 SQVTM and CDR2 ANQGSEA.